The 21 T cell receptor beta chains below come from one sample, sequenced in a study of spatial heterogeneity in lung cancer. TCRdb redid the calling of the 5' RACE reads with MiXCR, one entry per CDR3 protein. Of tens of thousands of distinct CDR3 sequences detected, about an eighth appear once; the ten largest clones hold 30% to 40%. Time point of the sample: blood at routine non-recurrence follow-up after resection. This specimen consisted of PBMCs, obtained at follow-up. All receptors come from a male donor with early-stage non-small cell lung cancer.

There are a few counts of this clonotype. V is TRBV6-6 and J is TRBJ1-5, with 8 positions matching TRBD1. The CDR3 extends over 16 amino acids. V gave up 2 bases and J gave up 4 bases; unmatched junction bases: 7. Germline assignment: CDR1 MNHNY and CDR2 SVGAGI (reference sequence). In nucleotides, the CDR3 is TGTGCCAGCAGTTACGCGACAGGGGAGGGAAATCAGCCCCAGCATTTT. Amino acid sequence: CASSYATGEGNQPQHF.

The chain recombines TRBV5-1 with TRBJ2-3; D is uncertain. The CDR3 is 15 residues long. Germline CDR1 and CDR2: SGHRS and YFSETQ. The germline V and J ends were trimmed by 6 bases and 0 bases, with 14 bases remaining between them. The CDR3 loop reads CASTPLGRSTDTQYF. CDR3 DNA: TGCGCCAGCACCCCTCTCGGACGTAGCACAGATACGCAGTATTTT.

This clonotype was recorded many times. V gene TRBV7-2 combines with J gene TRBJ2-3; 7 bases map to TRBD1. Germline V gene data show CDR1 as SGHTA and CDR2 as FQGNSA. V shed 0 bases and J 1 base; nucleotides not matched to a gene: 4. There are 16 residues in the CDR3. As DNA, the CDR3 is TGTGCCAGCAGCTTAGCAGGGGGCGCAGGCACAGATACGCAGTATTTT. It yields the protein CASSLAGGAGTDTQYF.

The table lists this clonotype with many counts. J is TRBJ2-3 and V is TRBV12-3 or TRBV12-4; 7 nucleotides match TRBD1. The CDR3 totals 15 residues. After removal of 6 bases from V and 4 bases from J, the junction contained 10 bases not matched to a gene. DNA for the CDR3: TGTGCCAGCAGCTCGGCGAGGGGGCTACCAGATACGCAGTATTTT. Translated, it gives CASSSARGLPDTQYF.

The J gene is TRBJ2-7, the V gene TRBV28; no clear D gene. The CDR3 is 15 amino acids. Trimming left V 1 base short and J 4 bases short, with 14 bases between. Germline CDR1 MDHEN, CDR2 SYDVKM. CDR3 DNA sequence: TGTGCCAGCAGTTTATTAGGTTCACGGGCATACGAGCAGTACTTC. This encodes CASSLLGSRAYEQYF.

The CDR3 protein is CASSYSKSAGGATEAFF. The CDR3 nucleotides are TGTGCCAGCAGTTACTCGAAGTCGGCAGGGGGAGCAACTGAAGCTTTCTTT. The V gene is TRBV6-2 or TRBV6-3, the J gene TRBJ1-1; 7 bases are shared with TRBD1. Germline loops: CDR1 MNHEY, CDR2 SVGEGT. The CDR3 extends over 17 amino acids. V lost 0 bases and J lost 5; bases outside the gene matches: 12.

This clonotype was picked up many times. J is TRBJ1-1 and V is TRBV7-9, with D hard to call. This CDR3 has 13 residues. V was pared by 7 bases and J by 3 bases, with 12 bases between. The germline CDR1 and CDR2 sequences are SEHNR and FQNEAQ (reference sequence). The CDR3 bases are TGTGCCAGCACCACCGCAGGAGACACTGAAGCTTTCTTT. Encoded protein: CASTTAGDTEAFF.

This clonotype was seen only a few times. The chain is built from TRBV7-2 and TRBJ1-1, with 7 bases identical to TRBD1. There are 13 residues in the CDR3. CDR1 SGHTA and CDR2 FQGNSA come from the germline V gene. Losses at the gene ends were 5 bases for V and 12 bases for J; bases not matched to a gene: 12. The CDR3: CASSIDPDRVTFF. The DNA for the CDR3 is TGTGCCAGCAGCATTGACCCCGACAGGGTAACTTTCTTT.

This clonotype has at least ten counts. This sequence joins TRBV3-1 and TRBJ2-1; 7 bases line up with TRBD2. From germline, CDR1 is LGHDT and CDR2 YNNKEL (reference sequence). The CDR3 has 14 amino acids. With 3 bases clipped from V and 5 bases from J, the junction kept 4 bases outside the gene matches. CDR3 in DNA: TGTGCCAGCAGCCAGAGCGGGGCCGACAATGAGCAGTTCTTC. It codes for CASSQSGADNEQFF.

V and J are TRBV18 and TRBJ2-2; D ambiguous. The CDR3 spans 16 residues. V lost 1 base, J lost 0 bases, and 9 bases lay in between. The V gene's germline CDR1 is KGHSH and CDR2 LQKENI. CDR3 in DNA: TGTGCCAGCTCACCACGGTTGGCTTCGAACACCGGGGAGCTGTTTTTT. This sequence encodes CASSPRLASNTGELFF.

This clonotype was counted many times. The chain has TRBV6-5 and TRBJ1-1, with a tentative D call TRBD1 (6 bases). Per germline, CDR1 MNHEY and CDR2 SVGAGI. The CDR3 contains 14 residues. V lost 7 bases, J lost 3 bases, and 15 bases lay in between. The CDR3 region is CASKINRDDTEAFF. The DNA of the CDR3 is TGTGCCAGCAAAATTAACAGGGATGACACTGAAGCTTTCTTT.

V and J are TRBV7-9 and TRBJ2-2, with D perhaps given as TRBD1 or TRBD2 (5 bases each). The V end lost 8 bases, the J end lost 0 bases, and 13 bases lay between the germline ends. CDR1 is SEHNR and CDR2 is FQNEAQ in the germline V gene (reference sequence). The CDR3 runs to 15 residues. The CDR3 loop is CASLAGTANTGELFF. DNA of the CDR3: TGTGCCAGCCTGGCCGGGACGGCGAACACCGGGGAGCTGTTTTTT.

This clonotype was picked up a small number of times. CDR3 nucleotide sequence: TGTGCCAGCAGCCGAGTTACAGGAATACAAGAGACCCAGTACTTC. As protein: CASSRVTGIQETQYF. The chain recombines TRBV6-5 with TRBJ2-5, with a weak D call TRBD1 (5 bases). CDR1 is MNHEY and CDR2 is SVGAGI in the germline V gene. V was shortened by 6 bases and J by 2 bases, with 16 bases between the two germline ends. The CDR3 extends over 15 amino acids.

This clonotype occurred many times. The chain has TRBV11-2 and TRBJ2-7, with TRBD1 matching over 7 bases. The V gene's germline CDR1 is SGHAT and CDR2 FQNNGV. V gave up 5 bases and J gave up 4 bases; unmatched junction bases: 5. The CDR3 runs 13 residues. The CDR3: CASSTDRAYEQYF. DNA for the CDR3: TGTGCCAGCAGCACCGACAGGGCTTACGAGCAGTACTTC.

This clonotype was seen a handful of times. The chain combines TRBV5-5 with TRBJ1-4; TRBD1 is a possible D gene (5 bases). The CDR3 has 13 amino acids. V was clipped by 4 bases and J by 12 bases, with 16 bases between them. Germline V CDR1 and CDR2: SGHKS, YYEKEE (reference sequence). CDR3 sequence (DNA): TGTGCCAGCAGCCTGATGCAGCCGGGGGAACTGTTTTTT. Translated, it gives CASSLMQPGELFF.

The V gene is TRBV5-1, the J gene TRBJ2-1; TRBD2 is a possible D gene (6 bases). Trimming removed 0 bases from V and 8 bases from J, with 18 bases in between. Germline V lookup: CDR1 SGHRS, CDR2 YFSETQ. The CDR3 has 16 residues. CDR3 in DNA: TGCGCCAGCAGCTTGGGCGGTGCGGGATTAGTAGATGAGCAGTTCTTC. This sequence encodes CASSLGGAGLVDEQFF.

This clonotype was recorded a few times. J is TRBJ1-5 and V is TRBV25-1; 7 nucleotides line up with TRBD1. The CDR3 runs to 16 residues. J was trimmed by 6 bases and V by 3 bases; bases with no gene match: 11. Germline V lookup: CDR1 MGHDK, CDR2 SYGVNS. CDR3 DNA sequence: TGTGCCAGCAGTGACCACAGGGGAGGATTTGGTCAGCCCCAGCATTTT. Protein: CASSDHRGGFGQPQHF. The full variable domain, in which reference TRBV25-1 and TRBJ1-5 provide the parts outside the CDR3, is EADIYQTPRYLVIGTGKKITLECSQTMGHDKMYWYQQDPGMELHLIHYSYGVNSTEKGDLSSESTVSRIRTEHFPLTLESARPSHTSQYLCASSDHRGGFGQPQHFGDGTRLSIL.

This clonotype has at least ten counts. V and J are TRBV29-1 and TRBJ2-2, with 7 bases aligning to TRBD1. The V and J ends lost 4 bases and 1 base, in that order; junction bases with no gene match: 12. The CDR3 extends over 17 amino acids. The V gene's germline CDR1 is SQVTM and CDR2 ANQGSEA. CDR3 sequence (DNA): TGCAGCGTTGGGCAGTTGCAGGGGGAAGAGAACACCGGGGAGCTGTTTTTT. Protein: CSVGQLQGEENTGELFF.

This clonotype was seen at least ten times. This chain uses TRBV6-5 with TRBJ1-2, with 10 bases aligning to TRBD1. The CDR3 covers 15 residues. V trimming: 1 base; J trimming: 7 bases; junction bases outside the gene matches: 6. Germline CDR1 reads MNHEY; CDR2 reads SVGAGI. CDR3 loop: CASSYWTRDRGGYTF. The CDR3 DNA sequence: TGTGCCAGCAGTTACTGGACCCGGGACAGGGGTGGCTACACCTTC.

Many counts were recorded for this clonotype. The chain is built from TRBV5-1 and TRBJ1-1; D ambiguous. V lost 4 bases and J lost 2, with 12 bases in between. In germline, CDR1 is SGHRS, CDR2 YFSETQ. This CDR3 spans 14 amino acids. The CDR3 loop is CASSVVSGNTEAFF. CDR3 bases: TGCGCCAGCAGCGTAGTTTCTGGAAACACTGAAGCTTTCTTT.

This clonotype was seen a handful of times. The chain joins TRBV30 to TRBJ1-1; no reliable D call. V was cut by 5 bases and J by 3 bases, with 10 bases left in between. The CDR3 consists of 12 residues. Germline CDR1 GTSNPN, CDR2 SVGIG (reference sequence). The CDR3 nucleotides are TGTGCCTGGGACTCCCGCCACACTGAAGCTTTCTTT. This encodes CAWDSRHTEAFF.